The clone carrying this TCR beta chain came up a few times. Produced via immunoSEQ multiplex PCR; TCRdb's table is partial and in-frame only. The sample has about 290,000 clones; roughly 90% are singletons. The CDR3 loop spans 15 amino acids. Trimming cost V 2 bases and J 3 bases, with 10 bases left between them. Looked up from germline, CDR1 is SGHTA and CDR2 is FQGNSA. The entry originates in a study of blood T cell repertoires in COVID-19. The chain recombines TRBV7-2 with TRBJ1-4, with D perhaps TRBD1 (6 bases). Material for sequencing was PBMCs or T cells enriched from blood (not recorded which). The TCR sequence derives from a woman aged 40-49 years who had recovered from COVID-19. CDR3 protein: CASSLSHRANEKLFF. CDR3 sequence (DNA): TGTGCCAGCAGCTTATCTCACAGGGCTAATGAAAAACTGTTTTTT.